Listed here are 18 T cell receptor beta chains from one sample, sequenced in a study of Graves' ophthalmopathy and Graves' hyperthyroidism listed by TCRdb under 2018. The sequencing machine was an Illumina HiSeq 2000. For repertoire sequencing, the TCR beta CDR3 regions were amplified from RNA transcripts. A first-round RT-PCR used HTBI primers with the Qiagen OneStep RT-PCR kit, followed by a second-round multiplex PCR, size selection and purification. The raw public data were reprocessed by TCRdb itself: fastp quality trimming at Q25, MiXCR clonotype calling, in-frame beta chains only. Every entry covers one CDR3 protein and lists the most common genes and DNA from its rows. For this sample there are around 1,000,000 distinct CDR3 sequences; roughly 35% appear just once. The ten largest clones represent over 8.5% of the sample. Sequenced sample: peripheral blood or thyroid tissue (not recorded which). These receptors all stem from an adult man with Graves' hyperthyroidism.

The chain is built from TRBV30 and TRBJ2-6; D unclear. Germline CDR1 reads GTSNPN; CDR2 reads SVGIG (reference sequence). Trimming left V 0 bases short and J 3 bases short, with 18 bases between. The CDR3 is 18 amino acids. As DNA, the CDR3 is TGTGCCTGGAGTGTACGGAGTCTAGGTGATAGTGGGGCCAACGTCCTGACTTTC. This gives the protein CAWSVRSLGDSGANVLTF.

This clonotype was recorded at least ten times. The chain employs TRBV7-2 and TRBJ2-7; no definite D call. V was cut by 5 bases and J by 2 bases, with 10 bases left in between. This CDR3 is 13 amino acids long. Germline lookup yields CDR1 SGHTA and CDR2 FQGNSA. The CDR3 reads CASSLTVTYEQYF. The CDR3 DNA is TGTGCCAGCAGCCTTACAGTGACCTACGAGCAGTACTTC.

The CDR3 sequence is CASSLGTGQNNQPQHF. The CDR3 region has the DNA TGTGCCAGCAGCTTAGGAACGGGACAAAACAATCAGCCCCAGCATTTT. The chain uses TRBV7-2 and TRBJ1-5, with a weak D call TRBD1 (6 bases). The CDR3 covers 16 residues. From germline, CDR1 is SGHTA and CDR2 FQGNSA. Trimming left V 1 base short and J 3 bases short, with 13 bases between. The entire variable domain, with the rest obtained from reference TRBV7-2 and TRBJ1-5, is as follows: GAGVSQSPSNKVTEKGKDVELRCDPISGHTALYWYRQSLGQGLEFLIYFQGNSAPDKSGLPSDRFSAERTGGSVSTLTIQRTQQEDSAVYLCASSLGTGQNNQPQHFGDGTRLSIL.

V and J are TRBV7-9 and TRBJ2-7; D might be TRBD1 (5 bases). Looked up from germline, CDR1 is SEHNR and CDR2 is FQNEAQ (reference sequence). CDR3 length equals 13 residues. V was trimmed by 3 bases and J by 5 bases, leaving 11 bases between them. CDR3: CASSFRVDNEQYF. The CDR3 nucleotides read TGTGCCAGCAGCTTTCGGGTGGACAACGAGCAGTACTTC.

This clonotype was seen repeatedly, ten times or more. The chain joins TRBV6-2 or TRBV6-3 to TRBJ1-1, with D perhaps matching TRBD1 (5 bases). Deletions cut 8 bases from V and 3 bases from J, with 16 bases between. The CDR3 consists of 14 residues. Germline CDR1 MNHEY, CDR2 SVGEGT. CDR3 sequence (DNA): TGTGCCAGCTCCGGGACCGCAGCGTACACTGAAGCTTTCTTT. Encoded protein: CASSGTAAYTEAFF.

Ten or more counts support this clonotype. Written as DNA, the CDR3 is TGCGCCAGCAGTGATAGTACGCCCTACGAGCAGTACTTC. This sequence encodes CASSDSTPYEQYF. This chain connects TRBV5-1 to TRBJ2-7; D is unresolved. CDR1 SGHRS and CDR2 YFSETQ come from the germline V gene. Trimming cost V 5 bases and J 2 bases, with 11 bases left between them. The CDR3 is made up of 13 amino acids. Combining the CDR3 with reference TRBV5-1 and TRBJ2-7 gives the whole variable domain KAGVTQTPRYLIKTRGQQVTLSCSPISGHRSVSWYQQTPGQGLQFLFEYFSETQRNKGNFPGRFSGRQFSNSRSEMNVSTLELGDSALYLCASSDSTPYEQYFGPGTRLTVT.

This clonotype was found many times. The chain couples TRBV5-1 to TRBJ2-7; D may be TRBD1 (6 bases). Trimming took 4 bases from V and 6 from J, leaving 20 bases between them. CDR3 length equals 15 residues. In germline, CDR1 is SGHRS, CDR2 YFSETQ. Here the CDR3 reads CASSSKQGSRVEQYF. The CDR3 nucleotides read TGCGCCAGCAGCAGCAAACAGGGCTCGAGGGTCGAGCAGTACTTC.

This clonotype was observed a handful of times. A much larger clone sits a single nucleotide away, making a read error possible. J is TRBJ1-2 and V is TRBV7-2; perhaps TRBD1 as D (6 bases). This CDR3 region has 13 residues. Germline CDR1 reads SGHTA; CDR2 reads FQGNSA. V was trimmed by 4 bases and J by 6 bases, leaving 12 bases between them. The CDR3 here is CASSWNRVDGYTF. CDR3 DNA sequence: TGTGCCAGCAGCTGGAACAGGGTGGATGGCTACACCTTC.

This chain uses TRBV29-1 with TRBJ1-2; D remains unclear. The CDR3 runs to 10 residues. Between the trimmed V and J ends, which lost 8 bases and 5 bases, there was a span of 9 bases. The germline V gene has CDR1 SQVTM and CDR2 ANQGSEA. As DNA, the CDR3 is TGCAGCTTAGACGGGTATGGCTACACCTTC. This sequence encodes CSLDGYGYTF.

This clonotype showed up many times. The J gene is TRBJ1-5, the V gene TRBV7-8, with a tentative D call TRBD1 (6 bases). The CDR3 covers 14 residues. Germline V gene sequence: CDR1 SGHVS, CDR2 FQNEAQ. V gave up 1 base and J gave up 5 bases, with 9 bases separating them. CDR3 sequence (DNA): TGTGCCAGCAGCTTAGAGCAGGGGTATCAGCCCCAGCATTTT. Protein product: CASSLEQGYQPQHF.

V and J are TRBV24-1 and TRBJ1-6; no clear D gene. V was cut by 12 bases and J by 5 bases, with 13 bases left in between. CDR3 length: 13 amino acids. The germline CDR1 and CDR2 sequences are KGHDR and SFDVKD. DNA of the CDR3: TGTGCCTCCACAGCGTTCAATAATTCACCCCTCCACTTT. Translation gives CASTAFNNSPLHF.

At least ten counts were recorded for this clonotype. In DNA, the CDR3 is TGTGCCAGCAGCAATCCGGGACTCCCCTACGAGCAGTACTTC. It is translated as CASSNPGLPYEQYF. The V call is TRBV7-9, the J call TRBJ2-7, with D maybe TRBD2 (6 bases). This CDR3 spans 14 amino acids. V gave up 5 bases and J gave up 2 bases, with 13 bases separating them. Per germline, CDR1 SEHNR and CDR2 FQNEAQ (reference sequence).

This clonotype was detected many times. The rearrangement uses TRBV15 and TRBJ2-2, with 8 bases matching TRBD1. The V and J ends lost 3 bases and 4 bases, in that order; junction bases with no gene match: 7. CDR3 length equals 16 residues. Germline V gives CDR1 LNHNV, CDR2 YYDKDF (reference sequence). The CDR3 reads CATSSPKDRATGELFF. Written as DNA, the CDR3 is TGTGCCACCAGCAGCCCAAAGGACAGGGCCACCGGGGAGCTGTTTTTT.

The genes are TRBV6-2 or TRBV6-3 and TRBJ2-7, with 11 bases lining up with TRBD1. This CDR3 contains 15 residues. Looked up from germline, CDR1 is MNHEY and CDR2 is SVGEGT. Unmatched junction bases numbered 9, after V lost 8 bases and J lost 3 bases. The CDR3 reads CASLQPGQGVYEQYF. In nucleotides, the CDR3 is TGTGCCAGCCTCCAGCCGGGACAGGGGGTCTACGAGCAGTACTTC.

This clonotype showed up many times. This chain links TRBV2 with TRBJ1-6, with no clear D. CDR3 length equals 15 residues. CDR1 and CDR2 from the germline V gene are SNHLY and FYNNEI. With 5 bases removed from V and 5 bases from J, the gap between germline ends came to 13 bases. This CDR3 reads CASSPDRTNNSPLHF. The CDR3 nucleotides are TGTGCCAGCAGTCCAGACCGAACCAATAATTCACCCCTCCACTTT.

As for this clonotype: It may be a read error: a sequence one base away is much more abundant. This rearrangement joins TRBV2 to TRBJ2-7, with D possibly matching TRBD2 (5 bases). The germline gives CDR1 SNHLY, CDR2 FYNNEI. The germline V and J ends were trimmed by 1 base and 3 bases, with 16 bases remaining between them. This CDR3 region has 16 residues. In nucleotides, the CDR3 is TGTGCCAGCAGTGAAGGTGGAGGCTGGGATTTCTACGAGCAGTACTTC. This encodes CASSEGGGWDFYEQYF.

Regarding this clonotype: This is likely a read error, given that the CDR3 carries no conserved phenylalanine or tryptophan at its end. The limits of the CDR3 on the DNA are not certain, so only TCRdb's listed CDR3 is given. The CDR3 here is CASSLVAGVILTMATQS. The chain combines TRBV7-2 with TRBJ1-2; the DNA was not compared with TRBD1, the D call given in the table. The CDR3 contains 17 residues when both ends are counted. The germline CDR1 and CDR2 sequences are SGHTA and FQGNSA.

The DNA for the CDR3 is TGTGCCAGCAGCCAAGATCTCAGGGCCGCTAACTATGGCTACACCTTC. Translating it yields CASSQDLRAANYGYTF. This rearrangement joins TRBV3-1 to TRBJ1-2; weak D call: TRBD1 (5 bases). This CDR3 is built from 16 residues. The germline gives CDR1 LGHDT, CDR2 YNNKEL (reference sequence). The V and J ends lost 0 bases and 0 bases respectively, with 11 bases between them. Using reference TRBV3-1 and TRBJ1-2 for the parts outside the CDR3, the full variable domain is DTAVSQTPKYLVTQMGNDKSIKCEQNLGHDTMYWYKQDSKKFLKIMFSYNNKELIINETVPNRFSPKSPDKAHLNLHINSLELGDSAVYFCASSQDLRAANYGYTFGSGTRLTVV.